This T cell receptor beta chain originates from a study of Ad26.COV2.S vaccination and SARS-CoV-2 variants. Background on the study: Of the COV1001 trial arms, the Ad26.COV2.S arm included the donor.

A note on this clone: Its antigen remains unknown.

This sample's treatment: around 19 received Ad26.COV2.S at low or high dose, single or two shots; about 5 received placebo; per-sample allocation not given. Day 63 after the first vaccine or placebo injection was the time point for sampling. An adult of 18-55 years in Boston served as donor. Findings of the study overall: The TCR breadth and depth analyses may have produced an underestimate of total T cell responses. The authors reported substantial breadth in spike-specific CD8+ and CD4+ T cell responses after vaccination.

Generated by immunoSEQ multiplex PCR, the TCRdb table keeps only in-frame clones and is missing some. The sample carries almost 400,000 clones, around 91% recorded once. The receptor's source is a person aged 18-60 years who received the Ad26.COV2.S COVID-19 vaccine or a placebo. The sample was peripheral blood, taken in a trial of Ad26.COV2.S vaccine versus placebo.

Here the CDR3 DNA reads TGTGCCAGTACTGTGACAGGGCCTAATCAGCCCCAGCATTTT. It specifies CASTVTGPNQPQHF. The J gene is TRBJ1-5, the V gene TRBV19; 7 bases match TRBD1. Germline CDR1 is LNHDA and CDR2 is SQIVND (reference sequence). J lost 4 bases, V lost 7 bases, and 7 bases had no gene match. The CDR3 has 14 residues.